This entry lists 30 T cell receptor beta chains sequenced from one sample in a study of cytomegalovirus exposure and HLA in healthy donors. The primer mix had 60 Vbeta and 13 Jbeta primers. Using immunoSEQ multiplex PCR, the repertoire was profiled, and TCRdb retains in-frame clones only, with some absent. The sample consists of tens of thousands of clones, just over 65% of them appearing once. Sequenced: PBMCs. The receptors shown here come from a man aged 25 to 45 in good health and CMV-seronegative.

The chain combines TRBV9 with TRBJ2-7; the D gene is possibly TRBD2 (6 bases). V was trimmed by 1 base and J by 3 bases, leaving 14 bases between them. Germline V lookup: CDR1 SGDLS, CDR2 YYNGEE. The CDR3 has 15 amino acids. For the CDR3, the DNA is TGTGCCAGCAGCGTAACTATCGGGGGAATCTACGAGCAGTACTTC. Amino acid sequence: CASSVTIGGIYEQYF.

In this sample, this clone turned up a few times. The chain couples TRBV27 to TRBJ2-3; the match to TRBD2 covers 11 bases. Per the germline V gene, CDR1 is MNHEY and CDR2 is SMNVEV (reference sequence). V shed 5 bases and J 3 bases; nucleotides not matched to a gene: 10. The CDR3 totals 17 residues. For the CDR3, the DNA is TGTGCCAGCAGTGAGTTGCTAGCGGGAGGAGGGACAGATACGCAGTATTTT. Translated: CASSELLAGGGTDTQYF.

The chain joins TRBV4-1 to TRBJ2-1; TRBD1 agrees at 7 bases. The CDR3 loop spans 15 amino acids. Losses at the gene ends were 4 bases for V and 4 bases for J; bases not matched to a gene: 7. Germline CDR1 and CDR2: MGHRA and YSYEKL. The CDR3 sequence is CASSPSDRIYNEQFF. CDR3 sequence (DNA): TGCGCCAGCAGCCCATCGGACAGGATATACAATGAGCAGTTCTTC.

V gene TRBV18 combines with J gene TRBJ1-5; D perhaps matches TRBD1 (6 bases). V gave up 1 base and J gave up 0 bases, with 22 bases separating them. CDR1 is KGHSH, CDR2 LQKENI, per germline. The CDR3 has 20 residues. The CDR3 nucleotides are TGTGCCAGCTCACCACGAGCAATATCGGAGACAGGAGTTAGCAATCAGCCCCAGCATTTT. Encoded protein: CASSPRAISETGVSNQPQHF. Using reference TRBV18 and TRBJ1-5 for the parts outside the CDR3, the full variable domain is NAGVMQNPRHLVRRRGQEARLRCSPMKGHSHVYWYRQLPEEGLKFMVYLQKENIIDESGMPKERFSAEFPKEGPSILRIQQVVRGDSAAYFCASSPRAISETGVSNQPQHFGDGTRLSIL.

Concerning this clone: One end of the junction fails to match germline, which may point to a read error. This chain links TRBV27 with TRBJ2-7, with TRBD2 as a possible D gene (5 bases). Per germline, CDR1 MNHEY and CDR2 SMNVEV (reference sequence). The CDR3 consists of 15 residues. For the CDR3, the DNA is TGTGCCAGCAGTTTCTCTGGGTTGGGAGCCTACGAGCGGTACTTC. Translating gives CASSFSGLGAYERYF.

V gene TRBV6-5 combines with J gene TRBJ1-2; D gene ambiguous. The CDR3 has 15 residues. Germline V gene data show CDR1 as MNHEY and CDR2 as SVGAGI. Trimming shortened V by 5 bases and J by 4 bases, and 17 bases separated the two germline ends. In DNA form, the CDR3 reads TGTGCCAGCAGTGGGAACGGAGGGAAGGCCTATGGCTACACCTTC. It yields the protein CASSGNGGKAYGYTF.

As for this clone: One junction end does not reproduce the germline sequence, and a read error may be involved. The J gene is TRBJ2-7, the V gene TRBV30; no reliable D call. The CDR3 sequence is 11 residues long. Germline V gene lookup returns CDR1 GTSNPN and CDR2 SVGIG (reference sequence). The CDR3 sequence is CAWSDSHEQYF. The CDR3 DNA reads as TGTGCCTGGAGTGACTCCCACGAGCAGTACTTC.

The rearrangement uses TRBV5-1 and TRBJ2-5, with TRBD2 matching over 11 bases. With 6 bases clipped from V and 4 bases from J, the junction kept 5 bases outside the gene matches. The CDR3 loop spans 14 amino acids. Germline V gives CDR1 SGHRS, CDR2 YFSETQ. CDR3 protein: CASIAGGPGETQYF. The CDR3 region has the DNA TGCGCCAGCATAGCGGGAGGGCCGGGAGAGACCCAGTACTTC.

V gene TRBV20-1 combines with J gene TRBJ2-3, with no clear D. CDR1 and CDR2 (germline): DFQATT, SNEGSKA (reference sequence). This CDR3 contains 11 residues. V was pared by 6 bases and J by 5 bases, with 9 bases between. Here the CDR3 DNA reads TGCAGTGCCGATATGAGAGATACGCAGTATTTT. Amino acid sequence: CSADMRDTQYF.

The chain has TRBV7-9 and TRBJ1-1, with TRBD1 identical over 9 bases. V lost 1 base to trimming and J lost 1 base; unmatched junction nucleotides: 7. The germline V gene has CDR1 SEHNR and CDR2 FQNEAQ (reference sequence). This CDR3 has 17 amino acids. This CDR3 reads CASSLVPGQGSNTEAFF. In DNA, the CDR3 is TGTGCCAGCAGCTTAGTCCCGGGACAGGGATCGAACACTGAAGCTTTCTTT.

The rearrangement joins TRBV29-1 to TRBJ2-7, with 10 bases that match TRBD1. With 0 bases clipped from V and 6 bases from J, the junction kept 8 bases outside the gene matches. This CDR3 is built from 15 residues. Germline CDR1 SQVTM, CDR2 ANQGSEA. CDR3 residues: CSVEDPGQGRSEQYF. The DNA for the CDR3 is TGCAGCGTTGAAGACCCGGGACAGGGGAGGTCCGAGCAGTACTTC.

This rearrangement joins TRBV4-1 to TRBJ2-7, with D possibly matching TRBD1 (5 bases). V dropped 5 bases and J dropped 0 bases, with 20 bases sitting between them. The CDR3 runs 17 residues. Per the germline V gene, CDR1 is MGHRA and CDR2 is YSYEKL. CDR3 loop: CASSYRPSRENSYEQYF. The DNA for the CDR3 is TGCGCCAGCAGCTACCGACCCAGCAGGGAAAACTCCTACGAGCAGTACTTC.

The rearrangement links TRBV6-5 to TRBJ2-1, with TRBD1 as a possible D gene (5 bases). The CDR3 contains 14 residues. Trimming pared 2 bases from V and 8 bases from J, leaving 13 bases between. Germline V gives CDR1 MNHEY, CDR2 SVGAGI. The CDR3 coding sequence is TGTGCCAGCAGTTACGGGGCGCCTCCCCATGAGCAGTTCTTC. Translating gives CASSYGAPPHEQFF.

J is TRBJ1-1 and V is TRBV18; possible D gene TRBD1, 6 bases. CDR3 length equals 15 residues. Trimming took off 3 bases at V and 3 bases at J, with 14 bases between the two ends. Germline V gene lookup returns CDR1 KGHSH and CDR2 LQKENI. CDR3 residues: CASSPAGERDTEAFF. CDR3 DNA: TGTGCCAGCTCACCGGCAGGGGAAAGGGACACTGAAGCTTTCTTT. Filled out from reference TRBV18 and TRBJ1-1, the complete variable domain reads NAGVMQNPRHLVRRRGQEARLRCSPMKGHSHVYWYRQLPEEGLKFMVYLQKENIIDESGMPKERFSAEFPKEGPSILRIQQVVRGDSAAYFCASSPAGERDTEAFFGQGTRLTVV.

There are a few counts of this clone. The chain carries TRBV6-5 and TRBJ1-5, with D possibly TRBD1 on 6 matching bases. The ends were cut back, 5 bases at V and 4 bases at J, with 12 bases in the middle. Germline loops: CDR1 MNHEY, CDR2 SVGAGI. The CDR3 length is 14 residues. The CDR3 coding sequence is TGTGCCAGCAGTCAATCTGACAGGAATCAGCCCCAGCATTTT. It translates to CASSQSDRNQPQHF.

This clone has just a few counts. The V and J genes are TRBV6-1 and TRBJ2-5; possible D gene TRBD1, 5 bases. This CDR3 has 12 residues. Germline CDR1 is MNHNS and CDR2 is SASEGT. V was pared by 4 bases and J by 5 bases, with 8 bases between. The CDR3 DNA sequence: TGTGCCAGCAGTGGACAGTGGGAGACCCAGTACTTC. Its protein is CASSGQWETQYF.

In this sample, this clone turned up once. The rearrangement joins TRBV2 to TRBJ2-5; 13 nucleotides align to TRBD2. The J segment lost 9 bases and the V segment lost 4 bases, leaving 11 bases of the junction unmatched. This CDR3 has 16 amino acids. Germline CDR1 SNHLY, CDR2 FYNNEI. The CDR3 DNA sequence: TGTGCCAGCAGTGCGTCACTAGCGGGGGGGACCAGGGCCCAGTACTTC. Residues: CASSASLAGGTRAQYF.

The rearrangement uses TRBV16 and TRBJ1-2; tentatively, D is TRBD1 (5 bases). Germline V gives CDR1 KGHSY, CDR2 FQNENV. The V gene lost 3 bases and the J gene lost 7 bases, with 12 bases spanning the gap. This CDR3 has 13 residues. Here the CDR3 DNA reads TGTGCCAGCAGCCACGGGACTCAGAGTGGCTACACCTTC. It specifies CASSHGTQSGYTF.

CDR3 amino acids: CASSLLSPLNEQFF. The CDR3 DNA sequence: TGTGCCAGCAGTTTACTTTCCCCACTCAATGAGCAGTTCTTC. This chain uses TRBV27 with TRBJ2-1, with D unresolved. V gave up 2 bases and J gave up 6 bases, with 11 bases separating them. The germline V gene has CDR1 MNHEY and CDR2 SMNVEV (reference sequence). This CDR3 has 14 amino acids.

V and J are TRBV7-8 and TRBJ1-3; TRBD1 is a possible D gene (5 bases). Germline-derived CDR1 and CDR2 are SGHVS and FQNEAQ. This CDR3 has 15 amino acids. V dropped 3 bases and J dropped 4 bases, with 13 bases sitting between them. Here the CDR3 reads CASSLGTSTGNTIYF. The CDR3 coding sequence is TGTGCCAGCAGCTTGGGGACTTCTACAGGAAACACCATATATTTT.

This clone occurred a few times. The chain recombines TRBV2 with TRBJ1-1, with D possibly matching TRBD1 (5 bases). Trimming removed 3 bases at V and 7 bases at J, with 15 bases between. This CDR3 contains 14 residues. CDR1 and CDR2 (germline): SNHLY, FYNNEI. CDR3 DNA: TGTGCCAGCAGTGACCCCCCATCGGGGGGTGAAGCTTTCTTT. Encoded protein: CASSDPPSGGEAFF. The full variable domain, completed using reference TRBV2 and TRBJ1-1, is EPEVTQTPSHQVTQMGQEVILRCVPISNHLYFYWYRQILGQKVEFLVSFYNNEISEKSEIFDDQFSVERPDGSNFTLKIRSTKLEDSAMYFCASSDPPSGGEAFFGQGTRLTVV.

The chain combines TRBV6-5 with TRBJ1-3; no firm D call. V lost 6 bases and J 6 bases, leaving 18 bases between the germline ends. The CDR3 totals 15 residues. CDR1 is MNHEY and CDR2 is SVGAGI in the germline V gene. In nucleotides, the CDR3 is TGTGCCAGCAGCCTTTATTGGGGAGACGAAAACACCATATATTTT. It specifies CASSLYWGDENTIYF.

Written as DNA, the CDR3 is TGTGCCAGCAGTCCCCAAGCCGGACTAGCGGGAGTGGCGTTCTTC. Amino acid sequence: CASSPQAGLAGVAFF. The rearrangement links TRBV27 to TRBJ2-1; TRBD2 matches 13 bases. With 5 bases clipped from V and 15 bases from J, the junction kept 13 bases outside the gene matches. The CDR3 runs to 15 residues. Germline V gene data show CDR1 as MNHEY and CDR2 as SMNVEV (reference sequence).

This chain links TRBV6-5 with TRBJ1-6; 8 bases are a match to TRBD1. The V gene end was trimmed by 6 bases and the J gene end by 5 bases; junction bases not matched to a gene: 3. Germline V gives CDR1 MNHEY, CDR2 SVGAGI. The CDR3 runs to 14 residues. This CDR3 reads CASSLDRDNSPLHF. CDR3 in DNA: TGTGCCAGCAGCCTGGACAGGGATAATTCACCCCTCCACTTT.

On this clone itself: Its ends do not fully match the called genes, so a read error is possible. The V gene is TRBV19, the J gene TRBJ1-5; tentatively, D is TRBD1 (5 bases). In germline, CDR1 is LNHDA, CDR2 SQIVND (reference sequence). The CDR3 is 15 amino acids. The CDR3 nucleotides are TGTACCAGTAGTGACTCCGGGGGGAGATTACAGCCCCAGCATTTT. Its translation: CTSSDSGGRLQPQHF. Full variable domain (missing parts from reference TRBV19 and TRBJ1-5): DGGITQSPKYLFRKEGQNVTLSCEQNLNHDAMYWYRQDPGQGLRLIYYSQIVNDFQKGDIAEGYSVSREKKESFPLTVTSAQKNPTAFYLCTSSDSGGRLQPQHFGDGTRLSIL.

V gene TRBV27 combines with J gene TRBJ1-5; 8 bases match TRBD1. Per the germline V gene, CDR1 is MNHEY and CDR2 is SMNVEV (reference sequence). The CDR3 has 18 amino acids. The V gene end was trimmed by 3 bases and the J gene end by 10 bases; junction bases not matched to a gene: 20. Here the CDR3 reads CASSFLTPTGGSFLPQHF. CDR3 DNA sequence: TGTGCCAGCAGTTTCCTTACGCCAACAGGGGGATCATTCCTACCCCAGCATTTT.

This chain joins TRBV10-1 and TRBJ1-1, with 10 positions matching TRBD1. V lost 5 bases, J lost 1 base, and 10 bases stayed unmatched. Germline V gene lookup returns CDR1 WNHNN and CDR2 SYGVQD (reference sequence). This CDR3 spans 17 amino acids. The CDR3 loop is CASSRRTGGNSNTEAFF. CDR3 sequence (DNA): TGCGCCAGCAGTAGGCGGACAGGGGGAAACTCGAACACTGAAGCTTTCTTT.

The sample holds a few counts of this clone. CDR3 DNA sequence: TGTGCCAGCAGCTTCTCCGGGACAGCAGATTCACCCCTCCACTTT. Protein sequence: CASSFSGTADSPLHF. This rearrangement joins TRBV11-2 to TRBJ1-6; 7 bases match TRBD1. With V trimmed by 3 bases and J by 8 bases, 7 bases remained unmatched. The V gene's germline CDR1 is SGHAT and CDR2 FQNNGV. CDR3 length: 15 residues.

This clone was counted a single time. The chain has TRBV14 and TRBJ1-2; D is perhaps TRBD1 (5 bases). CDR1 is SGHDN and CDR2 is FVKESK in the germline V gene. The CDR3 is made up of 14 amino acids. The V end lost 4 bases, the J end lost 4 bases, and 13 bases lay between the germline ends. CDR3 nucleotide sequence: TGTGCCAGCAGCCGGACACAGAGTTTCTATGGCTACACCTTC. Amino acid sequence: CASSRTQSFYGYTF. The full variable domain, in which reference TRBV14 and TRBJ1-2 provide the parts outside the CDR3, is EAGVTQFPSHSVIEKGQTVTLRCDPISGHDNLYWYRRVMGKEIKFLLHFVKESKQDESGMPNNRFLAERTGGTYSTLKVQPAELEDSGVYFCASSRTQSFYGYTFGSGTRLTVV.

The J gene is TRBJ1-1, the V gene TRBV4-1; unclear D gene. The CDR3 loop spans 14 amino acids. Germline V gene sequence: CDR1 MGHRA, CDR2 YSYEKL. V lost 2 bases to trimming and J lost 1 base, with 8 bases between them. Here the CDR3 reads CASSQYTGNTEAFF. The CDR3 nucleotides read TGCGCCAGCAGCCAATATACGGGGAACACTGAAGCTTTCTTT.